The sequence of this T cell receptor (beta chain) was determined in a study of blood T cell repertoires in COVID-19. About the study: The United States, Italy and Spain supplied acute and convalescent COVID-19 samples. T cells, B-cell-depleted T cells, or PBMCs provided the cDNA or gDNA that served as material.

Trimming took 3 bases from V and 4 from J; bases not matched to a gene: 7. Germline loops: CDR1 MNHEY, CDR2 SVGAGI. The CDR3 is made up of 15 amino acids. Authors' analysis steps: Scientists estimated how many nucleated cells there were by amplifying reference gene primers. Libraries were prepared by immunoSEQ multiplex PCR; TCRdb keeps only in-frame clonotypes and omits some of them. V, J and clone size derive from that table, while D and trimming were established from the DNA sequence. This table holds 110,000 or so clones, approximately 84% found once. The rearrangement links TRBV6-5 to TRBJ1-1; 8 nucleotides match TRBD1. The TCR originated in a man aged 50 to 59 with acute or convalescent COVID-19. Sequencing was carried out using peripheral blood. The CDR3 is CASSYLQGAGTEAFF. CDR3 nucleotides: TGTGCCAGCAGTTATCTCCAGGGGGCAGGCACTGAAGCTTTCTTT.